The 10 T cell receptor beta chains presented below share a single source sample, sequenced in a study of T-cell reconstitution after alpha-beta-depleted transplantation in children. The TCRbeta library incorporated unique molecular identifiers. TCRdb processed the PCR reads anew with MiXCR; each CDR3 protein has one entry. The table has over 90,000 distinct CDR3 sequences, about 6% seen once. The sample was PBMCs, mostly from graft donor cells, taken 60 days after TCRalphabeta/CD19-depleted stem cell transplant. Receptor source: a female patient aged 2-15 years who had a stem cell transplant for Fanconi anemia, so the T cells may come from the graft donor.

The chain combines TRBV10-3 with TRBJ2-7, with D tentatively TRBD2 (5 bases). The V gene's germline CDR1 is ENHRY and CDR2 SYGVKD. Trimming cost V 0 bases and J 2 bases, with 11 bases left between them. This CDR3 is 15 amino acids long. The CDR3 loop reads CAISESVDYPYEQYF. Written as DNA, the CDR3 is TGTGCCATCAGTGAGTCGGTTGACTACCCCTACGAGCAGTACTTC.

This clonotype was observed a handful of times. The chain combines TRBV6-1 with TRBJ1-1, with D perhaps TRBD1 (6 bases). This CDR3 is 16 amino acids long. V was trimmed by 5 bases and J by 2 bases, leaving 18 bases between them. Germline lookup yields CDR1 MNHNS and CDR2 SASEGT. The CDR3 nucleotides read TGTGCCAGCAGTAGAGACAGGAGACCTTTTAACACTGAAGCTTTCTTT. Translated, it gives CASSRDRRPFNTEAFF.

Ten or more counts support this clonotype. The chain uses TRBV28 and TRBJ2-7; TRBD1 matches 9 bases. CDR1 MDHEN and CDR2 SYDVKM come from the germline V gene. Trimming at V came to 3 bases and at J to 4 bases, leaving 7 bases not matched to a gene. The CDR3 is made up of 15 amino acids. CDR3: CASSLNRGLWYEQYF. The CDR3 bases are TGTGCCAGCAGTTTGAACAGGGGGCTTTGGTACGAGCAGTACTTC.

This clonotype was recorded at least ten times. Here the CDR3 reads CASSLGPGQENEQFF. In DNA, the CDR3 is TGTGCCAGCAGCTTAGGGCCGGGACAAGAAAATGAGCAGTTCTTC. The rearrangement links TRBV7-7 to TRBJ2-1; D might be TRBD1 (6 bases). CDR3 length: 15 amino acids. CDR1 and CDR2 from the germline V gene are SSHAT and FNYEAQ (reference sequence). The V gene lost 1 base and the J gene lost 7 bases, with 14 bases spanning the gap. The full variable domain, in which reference TRBV7-7 and TRBJ2-1 provide the parts outside the CDR3, is GAGVSQSPRYKVTKRGQDVTLRCDPISSHATLYWYQQALGQGPEFLTYFNYEAQPDKSGLPSDRFSAERPEGSISTLTIQRTEQRDSAMYRCASSLGPGQENEQFFGPGTRLTVL.

This rearrangement joins TRBV20-1 to TRBJ2-3; no firm D call. V lost 5 bases, J lost 4 bases, and 13 bases lay in between. The CDR3 loop spans 13 amino acids. Germline V gives CDR1 DFQATT, CDR2 SNEGSKA (reference sequence). The CDR3 loop reads CSASPSTADTQYF. The CDR3 DNA reads TGCAGTGCTTCCCCCTCGACGGCAGATACGCAGTATTTT.

Many counts were recorded for this clonotype. The chain is built from TRBV10-3 and TRBJ1-4, with D maybe TRBD1 (5 bases). Trimming removed 0 bases at V and 8 bases at J, with 7 bases between. Germline lookup yields CDR1 ENHRY and CDR2 SYGVKD. The CDR3 consists of 13 residues. The CDR3 DNA reads TGTGCCATCAGTGAGTCGCCAGGGGAAAAACTGTTTTTT. The encoded protein is CAISESPGEKLFF.

This clonotype showed up many times. The chain employs TRBV10-3 and TRBJ1-1; no clear D gene. This CDR3 region has 14 residues. Per the germline V gene, CDR1 is ENHRY and CDR2 is SYGVKD. Trimming cost V 3 bases and J 3 bases, with 11 bases left between them. CDR3 sequence: CAISEGGGDTEAFF. CDR3 in DNA: TGTGCCATCAGTGAAGGCGGCGGGGACACTGAAGCTTTCTTT.

This clonotype appeared many times. The rearrangement uses TRBV20-1 and TRBJ2-2, with 7 bases identical to TRBD1. CDR3 length equals 15 residues. V lost 0 bases, J lost 1 base, and 2 bases stayed unmatched. The V gene's germline CDR1 is DFQATT and CDR2 SNEGSKA (reference sequence). CDR3 sequence (DNA): TGCAGTGCTAGAGATTGGACAGGGAACACCGGGGAGCTGTTTTTT. Translated, it gives CSARDWTGNTGELFF.

This chain connects TRBV5-1 to TRBJ2-1; the match to TRBD2 covers 11 bases. CDR3 length: 15 residues. CDR1 and CDR2 from the germline V gene are SGHRS and YFSETQ. The J segment lost 7 bases and the V segment lost 3 bases, leaving 6 bases of the junction unmatched. This CDR3 reads CASSSVAGGPNEQFF. DNA for the CDR3: TGCGCCAGCAGCTCGGTAGCGGGAGGGCCGAATGAGCAGTTCTTC.

This clonotype was seen at least ten times. The CDR3 nucleotides read TGTGCCAGCAGTTCACTGGACAGGGGCGGGCAGTATTTT. It yields the protein CASSSLDRGGQYF. The chain carries TRBV12-3 or TRBV12-4 and TRBJ2-3; 9 nucleotides align to TRBD1. V was clipped by 4 bases and J by 11 bases; unmatched bases: 7. The CDR3 runs 13 residues.